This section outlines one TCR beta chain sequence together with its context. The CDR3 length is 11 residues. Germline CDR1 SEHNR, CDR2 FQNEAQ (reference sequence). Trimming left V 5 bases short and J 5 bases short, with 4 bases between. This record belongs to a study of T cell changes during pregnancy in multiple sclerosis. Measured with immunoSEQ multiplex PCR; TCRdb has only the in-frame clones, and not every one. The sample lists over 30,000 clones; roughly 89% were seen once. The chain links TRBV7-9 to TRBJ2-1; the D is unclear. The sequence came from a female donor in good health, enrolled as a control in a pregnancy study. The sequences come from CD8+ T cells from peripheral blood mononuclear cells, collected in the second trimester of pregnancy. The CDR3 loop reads CASSRNNEQFF. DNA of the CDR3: TGTGCCAGCAGCCGTAACAATGAGCAGTTCTTC.